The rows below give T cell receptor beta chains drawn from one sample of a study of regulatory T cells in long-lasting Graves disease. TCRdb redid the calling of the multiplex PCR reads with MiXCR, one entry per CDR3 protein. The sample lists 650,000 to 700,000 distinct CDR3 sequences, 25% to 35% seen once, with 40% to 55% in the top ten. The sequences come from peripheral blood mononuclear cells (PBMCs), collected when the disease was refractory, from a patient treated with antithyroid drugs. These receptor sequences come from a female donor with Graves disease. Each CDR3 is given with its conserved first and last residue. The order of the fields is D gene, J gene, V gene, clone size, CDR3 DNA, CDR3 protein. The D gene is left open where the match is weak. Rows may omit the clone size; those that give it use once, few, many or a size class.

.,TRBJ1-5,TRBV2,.,TGTGCCAGCAGTGATAGGAGTCATAGCAATCAGCCCCAGCATTTT,CASSDRSHSNQPQHF
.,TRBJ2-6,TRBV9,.,TGTGCCAGCAGCGCAGGGGTTGGGGCCAACGTCCTGACTTTC,CASSAGVGANVLTF
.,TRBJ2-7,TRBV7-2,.,TGTGCCAGCAGCTTAGACGACCGCACCTCCTACGAGCAGTACTTC,CASSLDDRTSYEQYF
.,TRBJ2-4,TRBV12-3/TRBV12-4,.,TGTGCCAGCAGCCTTAGATTGGCGGAAACCCCGAGAATTCAGTACTTC,CASSLRLAETPRIQYF
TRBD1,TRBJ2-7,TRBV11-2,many,TGTGCCAGCACCGAACTGGGACAGAGGTACGAGCAGTACTTC,CASTELGQRYEQYF
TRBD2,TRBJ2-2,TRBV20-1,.,TGCAGTGCTGAGGGGAGGGCCGGGGAGCTGTTTTTT,CSAEGRAGELFF
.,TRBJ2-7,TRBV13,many,TGTGCCAGCAGTCAATGGGGGACATCGGCCTACGAGCAGTACTTC,CASSQWGTSAYEQYF
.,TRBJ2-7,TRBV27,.,TGTGCCAGCAGTTTCCGGGAAGGTTACGAGCAGTACTTC,CASSFREGYEQYF
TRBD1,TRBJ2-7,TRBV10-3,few,TGTGCCACTACGGACAGGGAGGCGCTCGAGCAGTACTTC,CATTDREALEQYF
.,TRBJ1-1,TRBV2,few,TGTGCCAGCCCCCCGGGAGGGAACACTGAAGCTTTCTTT,CASPPGGNTEAFF
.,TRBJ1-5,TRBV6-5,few,TGTGCCAGCAGTTACTCGATTGTGGACCATCAGCCCCAGCATTTT,CASSYSIVDHQPQHF
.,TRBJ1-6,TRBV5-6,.,TGTGCCAGCAGCTTTCGGGGAGGGCGATCACCCCTCCACTTT,CASSFRGGRSPLHF
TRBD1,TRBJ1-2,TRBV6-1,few,TGTGCCAGCAGTGAGATTACAGGGGCCGATGGCTACACCTTC,CASSEITGADGYTF